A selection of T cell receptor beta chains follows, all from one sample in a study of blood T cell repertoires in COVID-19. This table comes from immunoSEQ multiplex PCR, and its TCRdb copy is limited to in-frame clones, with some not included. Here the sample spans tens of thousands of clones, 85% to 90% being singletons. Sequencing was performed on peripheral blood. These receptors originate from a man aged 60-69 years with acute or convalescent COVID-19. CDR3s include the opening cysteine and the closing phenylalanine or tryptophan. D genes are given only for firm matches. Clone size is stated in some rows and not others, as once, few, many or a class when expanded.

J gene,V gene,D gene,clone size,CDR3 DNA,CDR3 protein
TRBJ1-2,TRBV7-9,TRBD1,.,TGTGCCAGCAGTAGCTTTAGACAGGGTCTCTATGGCTACACCTTC,CASSSFRQGLYGYTF
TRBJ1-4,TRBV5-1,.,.,TGCGCCAGCAGTTTTTCAGGGAAGGGGGAAAAACTGTTTTTT,CASSFSGKGEKLFF
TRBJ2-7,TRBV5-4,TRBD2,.,TGTGCCAGCAGCACCGGACTAGCGGTTTCCTACGAGCAGTACTTC,CASSTGLAVSYEQYF
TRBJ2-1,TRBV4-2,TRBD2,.,TGTGCCAGCAGCCAGGAGGGGGGGCGGGAGGACAATGAGCAGTTCTTC,CASSQEGGREDNEQFF
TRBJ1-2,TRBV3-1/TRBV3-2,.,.,TGTGCCAGCAGCCAAGACGGAGGTGATTATAGCTATGGCTACACCTTC,CASSQDGGDYSYGYTF
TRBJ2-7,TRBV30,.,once,TGTGCCTGGAGTCCCCGGCGGGGCGAGCAGTACTTC,CAWSPRRGEQYF
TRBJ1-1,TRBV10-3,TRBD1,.,TGTGCCATCAGTGAAGAGGACAGGGGGCGCGTAGCTTTCTTT,CAISEEDRGRVAFF
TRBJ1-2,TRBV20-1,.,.,TGCAGTGCTAGTCCCAGGGCTTATGGCTACACCTTC,CSASPRAYGYTF
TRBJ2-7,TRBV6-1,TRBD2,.,TGTGCCAGCAGTGAAGCAAGCGGGGGTAGGTACGAGCAGTACTTC,CASSEASGGRYEQYF
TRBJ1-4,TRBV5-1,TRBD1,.,TGCGCCAGCAGAAACTTACAGGGGGCAGGTGAAAAACTGTTTTTT,CASRNLQGAGEKLFF
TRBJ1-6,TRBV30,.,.,TGTGCCTGGAGTGCAGGGCAGGGGAATTCACCCCTCCACTTT,CAWSAGQGNSPLHF
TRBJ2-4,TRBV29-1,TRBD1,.,TGCAGCGTTGAGTGGACAGGGGTTCAGTACTTC,CSVEWTGVQYF
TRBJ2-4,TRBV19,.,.,TGTGCCAGTAGTATTAGTTCGCCTCTAGCCAAAAACATTCAGTACTTC,CASSISSPLAKNIQYF
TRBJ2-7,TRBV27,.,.,TGTGCCAGCAGTTTGAAAGGGGACGAGCAGTACTTC,CASSLKGDEQYF
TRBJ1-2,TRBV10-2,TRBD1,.,TGCGCCAGCAGTCGGGACAGGGATAACTATGGCTACACCTTC,CASSRDRDNYGYTF
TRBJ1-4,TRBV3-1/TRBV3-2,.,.,TGTGCCAGCAGCCAAGACCCGACTGAGAATGAAAAACTGTTTTTT,CASSQDPTENEKLFF
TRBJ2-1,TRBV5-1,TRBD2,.,TGCGCCAGCAGCCCGGGACTAGTGTCCAATGAGCAGTTCTTC,CASSPGLVSNEQFF
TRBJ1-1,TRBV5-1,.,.,TGCGCCAGCAGCTTGGAGGGACAGAACACTGAAGCTTTCTTT,CASSLEGQNTEAFF
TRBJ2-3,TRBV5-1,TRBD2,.,TGCGCCAGCAGCCTCGGGACTAGATCAGATACGCAGTATTTT,CASSLGTRSDTQYF
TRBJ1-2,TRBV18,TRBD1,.,TGTGCCAGCTCACCACCGGGACAGGGGGGCAACTATGGCTACACCTTC,CASSPPGQGGNYGYTF
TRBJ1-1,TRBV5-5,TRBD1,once,TGTGCCAGCAGCTTGCCGAGGACAGGGGTTTTGACTGAAGCTTTCTTT,CASSLPRTGVLTEAFF
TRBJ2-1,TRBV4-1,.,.,TGCGCCAGCAGCCCCGCCACAGGTTACAATGAGCAGTTCTTC,CASSPATGYNEQFF
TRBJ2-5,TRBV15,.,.,TGTGCCACCAGCAGAGATCTTGGCTACGGGGAGACCCAGTACTTC,CATSRDLGYGETQYF
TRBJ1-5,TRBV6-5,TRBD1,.,TGTGCCAGCAGACCGACAGGGGGTCAGCCCCAGCATTTT,CASRPTGGQPQHF
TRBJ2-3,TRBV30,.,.,TGTGCCTGGAGTGTAATAGGCACAGATACGCAGTATTTT,CAWSVIGTDTQYF
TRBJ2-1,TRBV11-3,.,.,TGTGCCAGCAGCTTCCAACCGGGGTACAATGAGCAGTTCTTC,CASSFQPGYNEQFF
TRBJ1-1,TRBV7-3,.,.,TGTGCCAGCAGCTTACAGAGGGACACTGAAGCTTTCTTT,CASSLQRDTEAFF
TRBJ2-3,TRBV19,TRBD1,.,TGTGCCAGTACCAAGGGACAGAACACAGATACGCAGTATTTT,CASTKGQNTDTQYF
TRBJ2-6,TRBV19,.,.,TGTGCCAGTAATCTAGCTGGGGCCAACGTCCTGACTTTC,CASNLAGANVLTF
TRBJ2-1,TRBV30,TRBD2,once,TGTGCCTGGAGCCTACTAGCGGGGGGGCCAGGTGAGCAGTTCTTC,CAWSLLAGGPGEQFF
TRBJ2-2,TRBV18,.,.,TGTGCCAGCTCACCGAAGGACGGAGGCTTCTCCGGGGAGCTGTTTTTT,CASSPKDGGFSGELFF
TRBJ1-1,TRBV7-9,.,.,TGTGCCAGCGCCTGGGGGGATTTAGGGCCCTTCTTT,CASAWGDLGPFF
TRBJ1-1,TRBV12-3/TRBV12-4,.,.,TGTGCCAGCAGTCCACCCCTTGGAGCTGAAGCTTTCTTT,CASSPPLGAEAFF
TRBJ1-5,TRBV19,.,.,TGTGCCAGTAGTCCCTCGCTTCAGGCGTATAGCAATCAGCCCCAGCATTTT,CASSPSLQAYSNQPQHF
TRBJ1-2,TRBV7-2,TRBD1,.,TGTGCCAGCAGGAGGACAGGGGGGGGCTACACCTTC,CASRRTGGGYTF
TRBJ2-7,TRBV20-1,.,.,TGCAGTGCCGCGGCGTCCTACGAGCAGTACTTC,CSAAASYEQYF
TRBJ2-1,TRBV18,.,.,TGTGCCAGCTCACCGCAGGGGAGCTCCTACAATGAGCAGTTCTTC,CASSPQGSSYNEQFF
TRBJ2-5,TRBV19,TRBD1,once,TGTGCCAGTAGTATGGGACAGGGAGGGCAAGAGACCCAGTACTTC,CASSMGQGGQETQYF
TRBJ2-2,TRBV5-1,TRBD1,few,TGCGCCAGCAGCTTGGGGTTACAGGGGGCTTGGACCGGGGAGCTGTTTTTT,CASSLGLQGAWTGELFF
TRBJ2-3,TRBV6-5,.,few,TGTGCCAGCAGCGACTCTTTTAGGGATACGCAGTATTTT,CASSDSFRDTQYF
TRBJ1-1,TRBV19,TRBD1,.,TGTGCCAGTAGTATAGAGGGCAGGGGGCAGGGTGAAGCTTTCTTT,CASSIEGRGQGEAFF
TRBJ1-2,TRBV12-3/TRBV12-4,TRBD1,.,TGTGCCAGCAGTTTAACAGGGGCCTATGGCTACACCTTC,CASSLTGAYGYTF
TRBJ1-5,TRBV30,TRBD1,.,TGTGCCTGGCAGCAGGGGGATAGCAATCAGCCCCAGCATTTT,CAWQQGDSNQPQHF
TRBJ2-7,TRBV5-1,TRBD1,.,TGCGCCAGCAGCGCGGGGACAGGGGTCTTTCACGAGCAGTACTTC,CASSAGTGVFHEQYF